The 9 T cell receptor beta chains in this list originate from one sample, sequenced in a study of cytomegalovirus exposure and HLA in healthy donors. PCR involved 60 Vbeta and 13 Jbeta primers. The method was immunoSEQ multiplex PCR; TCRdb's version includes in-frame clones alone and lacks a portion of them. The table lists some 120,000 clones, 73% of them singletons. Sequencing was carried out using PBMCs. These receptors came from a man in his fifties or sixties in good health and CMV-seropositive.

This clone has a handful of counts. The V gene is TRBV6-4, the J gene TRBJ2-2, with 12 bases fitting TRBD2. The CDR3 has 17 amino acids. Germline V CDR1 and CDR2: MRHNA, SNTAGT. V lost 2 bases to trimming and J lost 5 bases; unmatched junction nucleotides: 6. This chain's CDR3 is CASSDSLAGGKTGELFF. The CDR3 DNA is TGTGCCAGCAGTGACAGCCTAGCGGGGGGGAAAACCGGGGAGCTGTTTTTT.

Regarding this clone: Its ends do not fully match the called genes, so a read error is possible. CDR3 bases: TGTTCCAGCAGCTTAGTGGGAGATAGCGGGCGCTCCTACGAGCAGTACTTC. Its protein is CSSSLVGDSGRSYEQYF. The chain is built from TRBV7-9 and TRBJ2-7; 7 positions agree with TRBD2. Germline loops: CDR1 SEHNR, CDR2 FQNEAQ (reference sequence). CDR3 size: 17 residues.

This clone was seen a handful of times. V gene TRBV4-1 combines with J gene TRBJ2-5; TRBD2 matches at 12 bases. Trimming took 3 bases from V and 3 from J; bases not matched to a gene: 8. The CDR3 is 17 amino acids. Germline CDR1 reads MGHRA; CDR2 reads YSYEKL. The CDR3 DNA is TGCGCCAGCAGCCAGGAATTCCGGACTAGCGGGGAAGAGACCCAGTACTTC. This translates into CASSQEFRTSGEETQYF.

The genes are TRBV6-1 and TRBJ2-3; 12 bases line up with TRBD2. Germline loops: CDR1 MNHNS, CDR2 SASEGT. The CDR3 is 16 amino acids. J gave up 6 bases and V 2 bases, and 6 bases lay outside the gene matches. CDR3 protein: CASSELLAGGLDTQYF. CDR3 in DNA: TGTGCCAGCAGTGAACTCCTAGCGGGGGGGCTTGATACGCAGTATTTT.

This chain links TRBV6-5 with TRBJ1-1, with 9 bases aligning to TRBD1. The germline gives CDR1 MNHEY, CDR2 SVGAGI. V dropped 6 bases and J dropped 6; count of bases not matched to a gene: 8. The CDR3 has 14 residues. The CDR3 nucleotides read TGTGCCAGCAGACCACAGGGGGCCCAGGCTGAAGCTTTCTTT. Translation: CASRPQGAQAEAFF.

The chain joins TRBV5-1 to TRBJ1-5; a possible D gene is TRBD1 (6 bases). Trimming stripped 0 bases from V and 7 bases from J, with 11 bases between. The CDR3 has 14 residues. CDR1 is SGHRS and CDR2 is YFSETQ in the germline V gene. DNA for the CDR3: TGCGCCAGCAGCTTGGATGGGGGCCAGCAGCCCCAGCATTTT. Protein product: CASSLDGGQQPQHF.

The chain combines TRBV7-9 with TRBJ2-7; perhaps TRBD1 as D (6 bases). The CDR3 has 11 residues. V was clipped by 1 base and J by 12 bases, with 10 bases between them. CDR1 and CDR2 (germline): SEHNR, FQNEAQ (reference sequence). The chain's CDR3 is CASSLGQGTYF. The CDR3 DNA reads TGTGCCAGCAGCTTAGGGCAGGGGACGTACTTC.

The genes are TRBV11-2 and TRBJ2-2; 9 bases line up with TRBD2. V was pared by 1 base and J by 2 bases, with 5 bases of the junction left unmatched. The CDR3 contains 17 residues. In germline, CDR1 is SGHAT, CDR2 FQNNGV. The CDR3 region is CASSLVAGAPNTGELFF. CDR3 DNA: TGTGCCAGCAGCTTAGTAGCGGGAGCCCCTAACACCGGGGAGCTGTTTTTT. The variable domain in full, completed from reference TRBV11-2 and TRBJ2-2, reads EAGVAQSPRYKIIEKRQSVAFWCNPISGHATLYWYQQILGQGPKLLIQFQNNGVVDDSQLPKDRFSAERLKGVDSTLKIQPAKLEDSAVYLCASSLVAGAPNTGELFFGEGSRLTVL.

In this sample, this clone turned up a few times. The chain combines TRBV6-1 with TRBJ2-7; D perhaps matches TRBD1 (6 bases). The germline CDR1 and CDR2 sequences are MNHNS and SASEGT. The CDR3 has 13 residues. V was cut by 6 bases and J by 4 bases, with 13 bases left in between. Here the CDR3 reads CASRGTLLYEQYF. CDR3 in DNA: TGTGCCAGCAGGGGGACACTTTTATACGAGCAGTACTTC.